This TCR beta chain was recorded in a study of metastatic and nonmetastatic thyroid tumors. For the study at large: Comparative analysis of repertoires was undertaken across blood and tumor or nodule tissue obtained from malignant and benign thyroid patients.

Whole-study results and caveats: Versus benign nodules, malignant thyroid tumors reportedly had significantly higher TCR beta diversity, in blood and tumor.

No treatment of any kind had been given to any patient before thyroid surgery. This clone has at least ten counts. Its antigen is as yet unknown. Original data processing: Differences in CDR3 between clinicopathological groups were drawn on to build a classifier intended to discriminate distant-metastatic papillary thyroid cancer patients. TCRdb ran MiXCR on the PCR reads. TCRdb, not the original authors, processed these V and J calls. The sample lists roughly 36,000 clones, approximately 10% occurring once. Sequencing used blood. The origin of this receptor is a female donor with papillary thyroid cancer or a benign thyroid nodule (not recorded which). Some clones in this sample may be carry-over from other donors' samples.

CDR3 nucleotide sequence: TGCAGTGCTAGAGATAGGGTCACGAACACTGAAGCTTTCTTT. Translating it yields CSARDRVTNTEAFF. V is TRBV20-1 and J is TRBJ1-1; no clear D. This CDR3 has 14 amino acids. Trimming stripped 0 bases from V and 1 base from J, with 9 bases between. Germline V lookup: CDR1 DFQATT, CDR2 SNEGSKA (reference sequence).